This T cell receptor beta chain was observed in a study of cytomegalovirus exposure and HLA in healthy donors. Germline CDR1 SEHNR, CDR2 FQNEAQ (reference sequence). This CDR3 has 12 residues. The V segment lost 4 bases and the J segment 7 bases; nucleotides outside the gene matches: 4. The PCR ran on 60 Vbeta and 13 Jbeta primers. The data were produced by immunoSEQ multiplex PCR, yet TCRdb's version contains in-frame clones alone and is incomplete. The sample yields about 94,000 clones, more than 65% seen once. To note about this clone: The antigen is not known.

Notes on the study in general: Among TCR beta chains, those listed as cytomegalovirus-associated numbered around 160.

This receptor was taken from a human donor in good health. The chain has TRBV7-9 and TRBJ2-7, with TRBD2 matching 7 bases. The sample taken for sequencing was PBMCs. CDR3 region: CASSWTSFEQYF. The CDR3 DNA follows: TGTGCCAGCAGCTGGACTAGTTTTGAGCAGTACTTC.